This T cell receptor beta chain was obtained from a study of shared clonotypes between healthy human individuals. Each of the donors was a healthy adult who was HIV-negative and had not had a recent acute infection or vaccination. The CDR3 consists of 14 residues. Germline-derived CDR1 and CDR2 are SGDLS and YYNGEE. Trimming took 4 bases from V and 9 from J; bases not matched to a gene: 6. Concerning this clone itself: Its antigen is currently unknown.

Study-wide findings and caveats: Generation probability values for non-shared clonotypes were lower than those for clonotypes shared by all four donors. What rarefaction showed was incomplete sorted-subset sequencing despite large depth.

Clones were sequenced by immunoSEQ multiplex PCR, and TCRdb holds only the in-frame ones, with some missing. The sample lists millions of clones; roughly 92% were seen once. This TCR came from a man between 18 and 29 years old in good health. The rearrangement joins TRBV9 to TRBJ2-1; 11 bases match TRBD2. The specimen sequenced was naive CD4+ T cells sorted from blood. The subset denotes: CD45RA+ positively selected. This chain's CDR3 is CASSLAGGLGEQFF. DNA of the CDR3: TGTGCCAGCAGCTTAGCGGGGGGGCTAGGTGAGCAGTTCTTC.